This T cell receptor beta chain was recorded in a study of shared clonotypes between healthy human individuals. General observations from the study: In this cohort, only blood was sampled, and tissue repertoires likely differ. An expected dependence of interdonor clonotype sharing on sequencing depth was noted.

The protocol was immunoSEQ multiplex PCR, while the TCRdb copy is restricted to in-frame clones and leaves out a portion. The table records over a million clones, approximately 98.5% of them present only once. CDR3 length: 13 amino acids. The germline V gene encodes CDR1 SQVTM and CDR2 ANQGSEA. With 6 bases clipped from V and 3 bases from J, the junction kept 4 bases outside the gene matches. Points on this clone: The antigen remains undetermined.

Naive CD45RA+ and memory CD45RA-negative subsets were split from CD4+ cells. The sequence came from a man aged 25 to 40 in good health. V gene TRBV29-1 combines with J gene TRBJ1-5, with 8 bases identical to TRBD1. Sequenced sample: naive CD4+ T cells sorted from blood. Subset specified: CD45RA+ positively selected. CDR3 nucleotides: TGCAGCGTGAAGGACAGGGTCAATCAGCCCCAGCATTTT. Encoded protein: CSVKDRVNQPQHF.